This TCR beta chain was captured in a study of blood T cell repertoires in COVID-19 (dated by TCRdb to between 2020 and 2021). Notes on the research overall: The collaborator samples originated in the United States, Italy and Spain and spanned the acute and convalescent phases of COVID-19. The material from the prospective study consisted of cDNA or gDNA derived from T cells, B-cell-depleted T cells, or PBMCs. Nearly every sample came with metadata listing a de-identified subject ID, COVID-19 status, age in years and sex. The repertoires were made available in a free public database intended to serve as a resource for research on the immune response to SARS-CoV-2. Where HLA class I and class II types were available, the types were taken from metadata supplied by the sample provider, not from assay-based typing. Deeply sampled blood TCRbeta repertoires from subjects exposed to, actively infected with, or recovered from COVID-19 were included in the dataset. Samples were obtained from the ongoing ImmuneRACE study (first 160 participants) and from some 1,300 subjects provided by 6 global collaborators.

The germline V gene (reference sequence) gives CDR1 as GTSNPN and CDR2 as SVGIG. The trim is 0 bases for V and 0 bases for J, with a gap of 6 bases between the germline ends. The cysteine opens and the phenylalanine closes a CDR3 of 14 amino acids. The CDR3 DNA has 42 bases and is translated from base 1. One collaborating source in Seattle enrolled patients during active infection and followed them longitudinally through the course of disease. Whole blood was collected in K2EDTA tubes by collaborating institutions according to the institutions' own protocols. For TCRbeta analysis, collaborators shipped samples as frozen whole blood, isolated PBMCs, or DNA extracted from either of those sample types. TCRbeta CDR3 regions were amplified from genomic DNA using the immunoSEQ Assay, a bias-controlled multiplex PCR. The study's own analysis went as follows. The number of nucleated cells in each sample was estimated by amplification of reference gene primers within the assay. To quantify the absolute abundance of each unique TCRbeta CDR3 rearrangement, sequence reads were collapsed and filtered. Productive Simpson clonality was computed per sample as the square root of Simpson's diversity index over productive rearrangements. Sourced from immuneACCESS, this table was stored by TCRdb with only in-frame sequences that have V and J called. A share of the clones is absent; for the studies checked, an unresolved V gene accounts for under half, and the remainder has no known explanation. The V and J calls and clone size come from that table; D and trimming were worked out from the DNA. The sample has 96,000 or so clones on record, around 81% of them singletons. The top ten clonotypes cover 4.5% to 5.5% of the sample.

Study-wide findings and limitations: The amount of clinical and demographic metadata varied by source and participant and was provided uncurated.

Comment on this clone: Its antigen is unknown. No base-level quality is on record; no much larger clone is a single base apart. Within the sample, other DNA sequences also encode this same CDR3.

Sequencing was done on a sample of peripheral blood. This sequence originates from a man older than 75 with COVID-19, enrolled during active disease. This sequence uses TRBV30 and TRBJ1-3, with an unclear D gene assignment. DNA sequence: TGTGCCTGGAGTGTTAGGAGCTCTGGAAACACCATATATTTT. It encodes CAWSVRSSGNTIYF.